This entry is about one T cell receptor (beta chain). This sample was taken from a study of control samples from healthy donors and cancer patients. The protocol was immunoSEQ multiplex PCR, while the TCRdb copy is restricted to in-frame clones and leaves out a portion. Seen here are some 220,000 clones, just under 95% observed once, and the top ten hold about 1.4%. The sequence was obtained from a man between 45 and 60 years old in good health. What was sequenced was blood.

The CDR3 region has the DNA TGTGCCAGCAGTGAGTGGTACGAGCAGTACTTC. Its translation: CASSEWYEQYF. The rearrangement links TRBV2 to TRBJ2-7; D is unresolved. CDR1 is SNHLY, CDR2 FYNNEI, per germline. V was trimmed by 3 bases and J by 4 bases, leaving 4 bases between them. The CDR3 sequence is 11 residues long.